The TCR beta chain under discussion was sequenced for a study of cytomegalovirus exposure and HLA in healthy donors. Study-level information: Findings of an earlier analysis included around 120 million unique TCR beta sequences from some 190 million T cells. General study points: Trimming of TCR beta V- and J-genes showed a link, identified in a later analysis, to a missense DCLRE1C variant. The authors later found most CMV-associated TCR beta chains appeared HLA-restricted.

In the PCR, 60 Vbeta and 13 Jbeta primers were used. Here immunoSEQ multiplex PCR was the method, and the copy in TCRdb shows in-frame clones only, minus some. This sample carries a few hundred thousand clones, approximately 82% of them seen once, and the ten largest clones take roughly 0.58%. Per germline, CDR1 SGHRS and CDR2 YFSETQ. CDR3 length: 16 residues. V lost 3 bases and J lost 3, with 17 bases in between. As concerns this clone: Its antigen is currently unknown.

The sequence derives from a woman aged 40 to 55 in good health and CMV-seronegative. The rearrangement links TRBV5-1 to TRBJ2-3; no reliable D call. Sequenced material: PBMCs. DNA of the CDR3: TGCGCCAGCAGCTACGACCCCACTACGGATACAGATACGCAGTATTTT. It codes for CASSYDPTTDTDTQYF.